Sequencing of this T cell receptor beta chain was carried out in a study of blood T cell repertoires in COVID-19 (TCRdb year 2020). Concerning the study at large: Samples covering the acute and convalescent phases of COVID-19 were provided by collaborators in the United States, Italy and Spain. The prospective study material was composed of cDNA or gDNA derived from T cells, B-cell-depleted T cells, or PBMCs. A freely available public database, intended as a resource for researchers studying the immune response to SARS-CoV-2, is where the repertoires were released. HLA class I and class II types, where available, came from metadata supplied by the sample provider rather than from assay-based typing. Subjects who had been exposed to COVID-19, were actively infected with it, or had recovered from it provided the deeply sampled blood TCRbeta repertoires that made up the dataset. The samples were drawn from two sources: the first 160 participants of the ongoing ImmuneRACE study, and 1,254 subjects contributed by 6 global collaborators. Nearly every sample came with metadata listing a de-identified subject ID, COVID-19 status, age in years and sex. The research as a whole found: Clinical and demographic metadata were provided uncurated, with the amount varying by source and participant.

Each collaborating institution followed its own protocols to collect whole blood in K2EDTA tubes. For TCRbeta analysis, collaborators shipped samples as frozen whole blood, isolated PBMCs, or DNA extracted from either of those sample types. The immunoSEQ Assay, a bias-controlled multiplex PCR, was used to amplify TCRbeta CDR3 regions from genomic DNA. The study's processing was this. Within the assay, amplification of reference gene primers was used to estimate how many nucleated cells each sample contained. Sequence reads were collapsed and filtered to measure the absolute abundance of every unique TCRbeta CDR3 rearrangement. For each sample, productive Simpson clonality was calculated as the square root of Simpson's diversity index over productive rearrangements. TCRdb provides this immuneACCESS table in a form limited to in-frame rearrangements. Some clones are lacking; in checked studies, under half of them reflect an unresolved V gene, and why the rest are absent is not known. V and J calls and clone size come straight from that table; D and trimming were deduced from the DNA. Recorded for this sample are about 170,000 clones; 74% of them occurred a single time. In total, the top ten clones hold under 3.5% of the sample.

Including cysteine and phenylalanine, the CDR3 has 14 amino acids. Just the 42-base CDR3 DNA is kept, in frame starting at base 1. Looking up the germline V gene (reference sequence) yields CDR1 LNHNV and CDR2 YYDKDF. V is cut back by 5 bases and J by 8 bases, with 11 bases in the junction unmatched. With regard to this clone: Its antigen specificity is not known. No quality values exist for individual bases; no much larger clone is one base distant.

What was sequenced was peripheral blood. The sequence is built from TRBV15 and TRBJ1-2; 7 middle bases align to TRBD1. The TCR sequence derives from a woman of 80 years or more with acute or convalescent COVID-19. The CDR3 protein: CATSVRQGPGGYTF. The base sequence is TGTGCCACCAGCGTACGACAGGGACCCGGAGGCTACACCTTC.